This T cell receptor (beta chain) emerged from a study of T cells in Graves' hyperthyroidism and ophthalmopathy. Trimming cost V 7 bases and J 5 bases; bases outside gene matches: 5. The CDR3 length is 13 residues. Amplified TCR beta CDR3 regions derived from RNA transcripts. When the TCR CDR3 underwent first-round RT-PCR, the HTBI primer set was used. TCRdb re-called the multiplex PCR reads through MiXCR, storing one row per CDR3 protein. The sample carries about 480,000 distinct CDR3 sequences, roughly 14% recorded once. This clonotype has just one count. The chain recombines TRBV12-3 or TRBV12-4 with TRBJ2-3, with 8 bases aligning to TRBD2. The sequence derives from a woman between 18 and 29 years old with Graves' hyperthyroidism. The source material was blood. CDR3 in DNA: TGTGCCAGCACCGCGGGAGGTGAAGATACGCAGTATTTT. Its translation: CASTAGGEDTQYF.